One and the same sample provided the 8 T cell receptor beta chains below, sequenced in a study of Ad26.COV2.S vaccination and SARS-CoV-2 variants. Treatment reported: about 20 received Ad26.COV2.S at low or high dose, single or two shots; roughly five received placebo; per-sample allocation not given. Sampling occurred on day 63 after the first vaccine or placebo injection. This table comes from immunoSEQ multiplex PCR, and its TCRdb copy is limited to in-frame clones, with some not included. The table shows 350,000 to 450,000 clones, with 70% to 90% occurring only once. Sequencing used peripheral blood, obtained in a trial of Ad26.COV2.S vaccine versus placebo. The receptors were sampled from a person between 18 and 59 years old who received the Ad26.COV2.S COVID-19 vaccine or a placebo.

V and J are TRBV25-1 and TRBJ1-3; D is uncertain. V was trimmed by 4 bases and J by 0 bases, leaving 10 bases between them. This CDR3 contains 15 residues. The V gene's germline CDR1 is MGHDK and CDR2 SYGVNS. In nucleotides, the CDR3 is TGTGCCAGCAGTGCTGGCCGGGGCTCTGGAAACACCATATATTTT. Translating gives CASSAGRGSGNTIYF.

On this clone: One end of the junction fails to match germline, which may point to a read error. The chain links TRBV7-7 to TRBJ2-5, with a weak D call TRBD2 (6 bases). Germline V gene sequence: CDR1 SSHAT, CDR2 FNYEAQ (reference sequence). The CDR3 runs 15 residues. DNA for the CDR3: TGTGCTAGCAGCCGTCACGCTAGCGACCAAGAGACCCAGTACTTC. Residues: CASSRHASDQETQYF.

The V call is TRBV29-1, the J call TRBJ1-2; the match to TRBD1 covers 10 bases. The CDR3 extends over 12 amino acids. Germline V gives CDR1 SQVTM, CDR2 ANQGSEA. Trimming cost V 4 bases and J 7 bases; bases outside gene matches: 3. DNA of the CDR3: TGCAGCGTTGGCGGACAGGGGGGTGGCTACACCTTC. Its translation is CSVGGQGGGYTF.

This chain connects TRBV30 to TRBJ1-6; possible D gene TRBD1, 5 bases. Germline V gene data show CDR1 as GTSNPN and CDR2 as SVGIG (reference sequence). V shed 0 bases and J shed 10 bases, with 13 bases lying between them. The CDR3 extends over 14 amino acids. The CDR3 is CAWSVRGGGSPLHF. The CDR3 nucleotides are TGTGCCTGGAGTGTACGGGGGGGAGGGTCACCCCTCCACTTT.

The chain couples TRBV11-1 to TRBJ2-1, with D maybe TRBD1 (6 bases). Germline V gene lookup returns CDR1 SGHAT and CDR2 FQDESV (reference sequence). This CDR3 comprises 13 residues. V lost 6 bases and J 7 bases, leaving 13 bases between the germline ends. The CDR3 DNA follows: TGTGCCAGCAGTTCTAACAGGGAAAATGAGCAGTTCTTC. Its translation is CASSSNRENEQFF.

The chain carries TRBV7-9 and TRBJ2-7; D is ambiguous. The CDR3 sequence is 12 residues long. V was pared by 3 bases and J by 8 bases, with 11 bases between. Germline CDR1 reads SEHNR; CDR2 reads FQNEAQ (reference sequence). This CDR3 reads CASSLDLFQQYF. In DNA form, the CDR3 reads TGTGCCAGCAGCTTGGACCTCTTTCAGCAGTACTTC.

The table lists this clone with a count of one. The chain joins TRBV4-1 to TRBJ2-1; possibly TRBD2 for D (6 bases). This CDR3 contains 15 residues. CDR1 MGHRA and CDR2 YSYEKL come from the germline V gene. Between the trimmed V and J ends, which lost 2 bases and 7 bases, there was a span of 15 bases. CDR3 nucleotide sequence: TGCGCCAGCAGCCAAAACGCGGGAAAGTGGAATGAGCAGTTCTTC. It translates to CASSQNAGKWNEQFF.

The chain recombines TRBV11-2 with TRBJ2-5, with 9 bases fitting TRBD2. J lost 2 bases, V lost 7 bases, and 8 bases had no gene match. This CDR3 contains 15 residues. Germline values: CDR1 SGHAT, CDR2 FQNNGV. CDR3 in amino acids: CASKQAGGSQETQYF. The CDR3 nucleotides read TGTGCCAGCAAACAAGCGGGAGGCTCACAAGAGACCCAGTACTTC.